This T cell receptor (beta chain) derives from a study of T cells in Graves' hyperthyroidism and ophthalmopathy. Findings and limits, study-wide: The model identified upcoming ophthalmopathy a median around 6 months ahead of onset.

Comment on this clonotype: Its antigen is not known. A read error is likely, as this CDR3 ends without the conserved phenylalanine or tryptophan.

The TCR beta CDR3 regions underwent amplification using RNA transcripts as the source. With the HTBI primer set, the TCR CDR3 went through a first round of RT-PCR. TCRdb itself ran the multiplex PCR reads through MiXCR, one entry per CDR3 protein. Of under 400,000 distinct CDR3 sequences listed, roughly 15% are singletons. Looked up from germline, CDR1 is MDHEN and CDR2 is SYDVKM. With 4 bases removed from V and 7 bases from J, the gap between germline ends came to 13 bases. This CDR3 has 13 amino acids. Sequencing was done on a sample of blood. This TCR derives from a woman aged 60-75 years with Graves' ophthalmopathy. V is TRBV28 and J is TRBJ1-1, with TRBD1 as a possible D gene (6 bases). The CDR3 bases are TGTGCCAGCAGTTACCAGGGGACCCTTGAAGCTTTCCTT. Its translation: CASSYQGTLEAFL.